These T cell receptor beta chains were read from a single sample in a study of vaccination effects on CD4 cells after COVID-19. No antigen has been identified for these receptors. Here immunoSEQ multiplex PCR was the method, and the copy in TCRdb shows in-frame clones only, minus some. The sample yields tens of thousands of clones, 73% seen once. The sequencing used CD4+ T cells from PBMCs cultured with a peptide pool, collected before COVID-19 vaccination. The receptors come from a human donor who had a prior SARS-CoV-2 infection. Both conserved end residues are part of each CDR3. A D gene is named only where the DNA matches it firmly. Rows may omit the clone size; those that give it use once, few, many or a size class.

abundance,j_gene,v_gene,d_gene,CDR3nt,CDR3aa
few,TRBJ1-1,TRBV3-1/TRBV3-2,TRBD1,TGTGCCAGCAGCCCGACAGGGGGCGGCCCGCATTTT,CASSPTGGGPHF
few,TRBJ1-5,TRBV6-5,TRBD1,TGTGCCAGCAGAGGACAGGGGACCCGTCAGCCCCAGCATTTT,CASRGQGTRQPQHF
few,TRBJ1-3,TRBV6-5,-,TGTGCCAGCGGTTTAGGCGGAAACACCATATATTTT,CASGLGGNTIYF
-,TRBJ2-6,TRBV5-1,TRBD1,TGCGCCAGCAGCTATTACAGGGGGCTCGGGGCCAACGTCCTGACTTTC,CASSYYRGLGANVLTF
few,TRBJ2-1,TRBV4-3,TRBD1,TGCGCCAGCAGCCAAGAAACAGGGGGGTCCTACAATGAGCAGTTCTTC,CASSQETGGSYNEQFF
once,TRBJ2-1,TRBV3-1/TRBV3-2,-,TGTGCCAGCAGCCAAGTCTGGGGTTTCTCCTACAATGAGCAGTTCTTC,CASSQVWGFSYNEQFF
-,TRBJ1-2,TRBV3-1/TRBV3-2,-,TGTGCCAGCAGTCGGGACCTCCAGGGGAACTATGGCTACACCTTC,CASSRDLQGNYGYTF
-,TRBJ1-2,TRBV12-5,-,TGTGCTAGTGGTTTGGTCGGAACAGGGAACTATGGCTACACCTTC,CASGLVGTGNYGYTF
-,TRBJ1-1,TRBV5-1,-,TGCGCCAGCAGCTTGGCCCTAGGACACCGGATGAACACTGAAGCTTTCTTT,CASSLALGHRMNTEAFF
-,TRBJ1-2,TRBV7-2,-,TGTGCCAGCAGCCAAGCACGGGACGCTCTCTATGGCTACACCTTC,CASSQARDALYGYTF
-,TRBJ1-2,TRBV6-5,-,TGTGCCAGCAGTTACGAACCATTACCTAACTATGGCTACACCTTC,CASSYEPLPNYGYTF
-,TRBJ2-2,TRBV5-1,-,TGCGCCAGCAGCTTCTCCGGAGTCACCGGGGAGCTGTTTTTT,CASSFSGVTGELFF
-,TRBJ2-1,TRBV10-3,-,TGTGCCATCAGTGTCCCGTGGGGGGCGAACAATGAGCAGTTCTTC,CAISVPWGANNEQFF
-,TRBJ1-1,TRBV7-2,TRBD1,TGTGCCAGCAGCTCAGTCCCGGGACAGGCATCGAACACTGAAGCTTTCTTT,CASSSVPGQASNTEAFF
few,TRBJ2-3,TRBV5-1,-,TGCGCCAGCAGCTTGGAGGGTTTTCATGGCTTCACAGATACGCAGTATTTT,CASSLEGFHGFTDTQYF
-,TRBJ2-1,TRBV5-1,-,TGCGCCAGCAGCTTGGGCCAGTACAATGAGCAGTTCTTC,CASSLGQYNEQFF
-,TRBJ2-5,TRBV9,-,TGTGCCAGCAGCCTCGGACATTCTCGGGGGACCCAGTACTTC,CASSLGHSRGTQYF
-,TRBJ1-2,TRBV6-6,-,TGTGCCAGCAGTTACTCGGGGGCTAACTATGGCTACACCTTC,CASSYSGANYGYTF
few,TRBJ2-5,TRBV5-1,-,TGCGCCAGCAGCCTGGGGTCGGGGGGCGGAGAGACCCAGTACTTC,CASSLGSGGGETQYF
-,TRBJ2-1,TRBV7-9,-,TGTGCCAGCACCCGGGCGGGGATTGACAATGAGCAGTTCTTC,CASTRAGIDNEQFF
once,TRBJ2-7,TRBV6-2/TRBV6-3,TRBD2,TGTGCCAGCAGTTACTCGAAGTGGAGGGGACTAGATGCCGAGCAGTACTTC,CASSYSKWRGLDAEQYF
-,TRBJ2-2,TRBV14,-,TGTGCCAGCAGCCGCCCGATAGGGGCTGGGGACTTGAACACCGGGGAGCTGTTTTTT,CASSRPIGAGDLNTGELFF
few,TRBJ2-1,TRBV28,-,TGTGCCAGCAGTTCCAATTCCGGGAGAAGCTCCTACAATGAGCAGTTCTTC,CASSSNSGRSSYNEQFF
-,TRBJ2-3,TRBV25-1,TRBD1,TGTGCCAGCAGCTTGACAGGGGTGGTTCCAGATACGCAGTATTTT,CASSLTGVVPDTQYF
-,TRBJ2-7,TRBV28,TRBD1,TGTGCCAGCAGTACCCCCGCCGGGACAGGGGGCTACGAGCAGTACTTC,CASSTPAGTGGYEQYF
-,TRBJ1-4,TRBV5-6,TRBD1,TGTGCCAGCAGCTACAGGGGGTCGGATGAAAAACTGTTTTTT,CASSYRGSDEKLFF
-,TRBJ2-7,TRBV4-2,-,TGTGCCAGCAGCCAAGATGGAAATTCAGGGTCCTACGAGCAGTACTTC,CASSQDGNSGSYEQYF
-,TRBJ2-2,TRBV7-6,TRBD1,TGTGCCAGCAGCGCAGGACAGGGGGACACCGGGGAGCTGTTTTTT,CASSAGQGDTGELFF
-,TRBJ2-7,TRBV6-5,-,TGTGCCAGCAGTTACACTGGAGCGGACCGCTCCTACGAGCAGTACTTC,CASSYTGADRSYEQYF
once,TRBJ2-5,TRBV2,TRBD2,TGTGCCAGCAGCGGACTAGCGCAAGAGACCCAGTACTTC,CASSGLAQETQYF
-,TRBJ2-3,TRBV19,TRBD2,TGTGCCAGTAGATCCCCGGGACTAGCCACAGATACGCAGTATTTT,CASRSPGLATDTQYF
-,TRBJ2-1,TRBV9,-,TGTGCCAGCAGCGTAGCTGAGTCCCTCTTCCAGGGTGAGCAGTTCTTC,CASSVAESLFQGEQFF
-,TRBJ1-2,TRBV18,-,TGTGCCAGCTCACAGGGACTGAGGCGAGACGGCTACACCTTC,CASSQGLRRDGYTF
-,TRBJ1-3,TRBV9,-,TGTGCCAGCAGCGTTGACAGCCACTCTGGAAACACCATATATTTT,CASSVDSHSGNTIYF
-,TRBJ2-5,TRBV3-1/TRBV3-2,-,TGTGCCAGCAGCCAAGAGACCCAGTACTTC,CASSQETQYF
once,TRBJ2-5,TRBV5-1,-,TGCGCCAGCAGCTTGGGTCCTAGCGATAACCAAGAGACCCAGTACTTC,CASSLGPSDNQETQYF
-,TRBJ2-7,TRBV5-1,-,TGCGCCAGCAGTACCAGCACGTACTACGAGCAGTACTTC,CASSTSTYYEQYF
-,TRBJ1-5,TRBV12-3/TRBV12-4,-,TGTGCCAGCAGAAGTGGAGTGCGGCCCCAGCATTTT,CASRSGVRPQHF
few,TRBJ2-7,TRBV4-2,TRBD2,TGTGCCAGCAGCCAAGCTACAGCGGGAGGCCCCTACGAGCAGTACTTC,CASSQATAGGPYEQYF
once,TRBJ1-1,TRBV19,-,TGTGCCAGTAGATACATGAGCTCAAACACTGAAGCTTTCTTT,CASRYMSSNTEAFF
-,TRBJ2-5,TRBV7-9,TRBD2,TGTGCCAGCAGCTTAGGACGTAGCGGGGCGCAAGAGACCCAGTACTTC,CASSLGRSGAQETQYF
-,TRBJ1-5,TRBV2,-,TGTGCCAGCAGCAGACAGACCTCGAATCAGCCCCAGCATTTT,CASSRQTSNQPQHF
-,TRBJ1-5,TRBV6-5,-,TGTGCCAGCAGCAGTACAGGGCGCAATCAGCCCCAGCATTTT,CASSSTGRNQPQHF
-,TRBJ2-3,TRBV5-5,TRBD1,TGTGCCAGCAGCTATTGGACAGGCTTCACAGATACGCAGTATTTT,CASSYWTGFTDTQYF
-,TRBJ2-3,TRBV9,TRBD1,TGTGCCAGCAGCGCTACAGGGGTTGGGTTCACAGATACGCAGTATTTT,CASSATGVGFTDTQYF
-,TRBJ2-1,TRBV3-1/TRBV3-2,TRBD1,TGTGCCAGCAGCCATCTGTGGGACAGGGGCTACAATGAGCAGTTCTTC,CASSHLWDRGYNEQFF
-,TRBJ2-3,TRBV5-1,TRBD2,TGCGCCAGCAGCTGGGGGGGTAGCACAGATACGCAGTATTTT,CASSWGGSTDTQYF
-,TRBJ2-1,TRBV5-1,-,TGCGCCAGCAGCCGAGACAGGACTGAGCAGTTCTTC,CASSRDRTEQFF
-,TRBJ2-5,TRBV4-3,TRBD2,TGCGCCAGCAGCCAAGATTTTAGACCGGGACTAGCGGAAGAGACCCAGTACTTC,CASSQDFRPGLAEETQYF
few,TRBJ2-2,TRBV18,TRBD1,TGTGCCAGCTCAAGGCCGGGACAGGGGGCTACCGGGGAGCTGTTTTTT,CASSRPGQGATGELFF
-,TRBJ1-5,TRBV19,-,TGTGCCAGTGTGGCCGGGACGATGAATAGTCAGCCCCAGCATTTT,CASVAGTMNSQPQHF
few,TRBJ1-1,TRBV3-1/TRBV3-2,-,TGTGCCAGCAGCCAAGATCAGGGGTGGACTGAAGCTTTCTTT,CASSQDQGWTEAFF
once,TRBJ1-2,TRBV12-5,-,TGTGCTAGTGGTTTGACCCCGCGCCGGGTCGGCTACACCTTC,CASGLTPRRVGYTF
-,TRBJ2-3,TRBV13,TRBD1,TGTGCCAGCAGCTTATTGACAGGGTCTAGCACAGATACGCAGTATTTT,CASSLLTGSSTDTQYF
-,TRBJ2-1,TRBV11-3,TRBD2,TGTGCCAGCAGCATCACGGGGGGGAGCTCCTACAATGAGCAGTTCTTC,CASSITGGSSYNEQFF
-,TRBJ2-1,TRBV18,-,TGTGCCAGCTCACCGCAGGACGGGAACAATGAGCAGTTCTTC,CASSPQDGNNEQFF
-,TRBJ2-3,TRBV7-8,TRBD2,TGTGCCAGCAGCTTAGGTAGCGGGAGAGTCACAGATACGCAGTATTTT,CASSLGSGRVTDTQYF
-,TRBJ1-1,TRBV11-3,-,TGTGCCAGCAGCTTAGGGAGGGGCACTGAAGCTTTCTTT,CASSLGRGTEAFF
-,TRBJ2-3,TRBV11-3,TRBD1,TGTGCCAGCAGCCCGGGACAGCTTCGAGGGGGCACAGATACGCAGTATTTT,CASSPGQLRGGTDTQYF
-,TRBJ2-1,TRBV5-4,TRBD1,TGTGCCAGCAGCAGCCGGGACAGGGGCGATCCTGAGCAGTTCTTC,CASSSRDRGDPEQFF